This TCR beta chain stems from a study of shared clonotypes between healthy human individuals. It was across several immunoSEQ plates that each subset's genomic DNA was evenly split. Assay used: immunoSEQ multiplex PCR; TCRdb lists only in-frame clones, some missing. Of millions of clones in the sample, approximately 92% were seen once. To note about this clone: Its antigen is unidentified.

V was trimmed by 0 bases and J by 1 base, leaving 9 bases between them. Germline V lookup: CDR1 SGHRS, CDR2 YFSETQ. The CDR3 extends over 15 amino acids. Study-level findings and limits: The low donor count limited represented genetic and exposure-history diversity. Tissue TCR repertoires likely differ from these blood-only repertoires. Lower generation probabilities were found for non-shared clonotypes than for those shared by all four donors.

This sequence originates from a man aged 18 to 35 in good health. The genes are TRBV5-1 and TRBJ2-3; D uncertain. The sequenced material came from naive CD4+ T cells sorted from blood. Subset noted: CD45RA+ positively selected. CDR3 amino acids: CASSLELSGTDTQYF. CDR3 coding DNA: TGCGCCAGCAGCTTGGAACTTTCAGGCACAGATACGCAGTATTTT.